Following are 7 T cell receptor beta chains from one sample sequenced in a study of blood T cell repertoires in COVID-19. The method was immunoSEQ multiplex PCR; TCRdb's version includes in-frame clones alone and lacks a portion of them. Among about 130,000 clones listed, roughly 90% were seen once. The sample was peripheral blood. The receptors here all came from an elderly woman with acute or convalescent COVID-19.

The chain couples TRBV19 to TRBJ1-5; D remains unclear. This CDR3 has 15 amino acids. Looked up from germline, CDR1 is LNHDA and CDR2 is SQIVND (reference sequence). Deletions cut 6 bases from V and 0 bases from J, with 12 bases between. Here the CDR3 reads CASSRTQVSNQPQHF. The CDR3 DNA reads as TGTGCCAGTAGCCGGACTCAGGTTAGCAATCAGCCCCAGCATTTT.

The V call is TRBV18, the J call TRBJ1-5; no reliable D call. Germline CDR1 and CDR2: KGHSH and LQKENI. The ends were cut back, 4 bases at V and 2 bases at J, with 9 bases in the middle. The CDR3 is 14 amino acids. Here the CDR3 DNA reads TGTGCCAGCTCACTAGGACTGGGCAATCAGCCCCAGCATTTT. It encodes CASSLGLGNQPQHF.

The rearrangement links TRBV27 to TRBJ1-2; the D gene is possibly TRBD1 (5 bases). There are 14 residues in the CDR3. Trimming removed 5 bases at V and 7 bases at J, with 17 bases between. CDR1 is MNHEY and CDR2 is SMNVEV in the germline V gene (reference sequence). The CDR3 sequence is CASSPRGGGRGYTF. In DNA, the CDR3 is TGTGCCAGCAGTCCACGGGGGGGAGGTCGTGGCTACACCTTC.

The V and J genes are TRBV6-5 and TRBJ2-3, with a weak D call TRBD1 (6 bases). The germline CDR1 and CDR2 sequences are MNHEY and SVGAGI. V lost 7 bases and J 0 bases, leaving 11 bases between the germline ends. The CDR3 is 14 residues long. This chain's CDR3 is CASNVDRSTDTQYF. The CDR3 nucleotides read TGTGCCAGCAATGTAGACAGGAGCACAGATACGCAGTATTTT.

The chain uses TRBV2 and TRBJ1-4; 7 bases are a match to TRBD1. The CDR3 spans 14 residues. V was clipped by 6 bases and J by 6 bases; unmatched bases: 7. Germline assignment: CDR1 SNHLY and CDR2 FYNNEI. CDR3 sequence (DNA): TGTGCCAGCAGGGATCGGACAGGTTATGAAAAACTGTTTTTT. This encodes CASRDRTGYEKLFF.

This rearrangement joins TRBV5-1 to TRBJ1-4, with 9 nucleotides matching TRBD1. In germline, CDR1 is SGHRS, CDR2 YFSETQ. The CDR3 is 14 amino acids. V trimming: 3 bases; J trimming: 5 bases; junction bases outside the gene matches: 2. CDR3 bases: TGCGCCAGCAGCTCGGACAGGGGAAATGAAAAACTGTTTTTT. This translates into CASSSDRGNEKLFF.

The count of this clone is one. This chain uses TRBV5-1 with TRBJ1-2, with 7 bases fitting TRBD1. J lost 2 bases, V lost 4 bases, and 5 bases had no gene match. The V gene's germline CDR1 is SGHRS and CDR2 YFSETQ. This CDR3 is 14 amino acids long. The CDR3 bases are TGCGCCAGCAGCCCGGGGACAGCAAACTATGGCTACACCTTC. It is translated as CASSPGTANYGYTF.